Sequencing of this T cell receptor (beta chain) was carried out in a study of shared clonotypes between healthy human individuals. Overall study context: Contributing individuals were a couple of females and three males aged 18 to 49.

Every donor, a Caucasian adult, lived in Nashville, Tennessee. Combining CD45RO+ cells with CCR7-negative CD45RA+ TemRA cells gave CD8 memory. V trimming: 4 bases; J trimming: 6 bases; junction bases outside the gene matches: 10. Looked up from germline, CDR1 is MNHEY and CDR2 is SMNVEV (reference sequence). This CDR3 has 16 residues. In the sorted-subset replicate PCRs, approximately 200 ng DNA, 25,000 to 30,000 T cell genomes, was used. Sequencing was performed with immunoSEQ multiplex PCR; in TCRdb, only in-frame clones are kept and a portion is missing. This table has some 690,000 clones, 80% to 95% appearing once.

The sequence was obtained from a man younger than 30 in good health. Some clones in this sample may be carry-over from other donors' samples. The chain couples TRBV27 to TRBJ2-3; 10 bases align to TRBD2. Sequencing input: memory CD8+ T cells from PBMCs. Sample subset: CD45RO+ cells pooled with CCR7-negative TemRA cells. In nucleotides, the CDR3 is TGTGCCAGCAGTTCGGAGCTAGCGGGAGTTTCGGATACGCAGTATTTT. Residues: CASSSELAGVSDTQYF.